A single sample is the source of the 29 T cell receptor beta chains below, sequenced in a study of cytomegalovirus exposure and HLA in healthy donors. The PCR used 60 Vbeta and 13 Jbeta primers. Some clones are missing from TCRdb's copy, which holds only in-frame ones; the method was immunoSEQ multiplex PCR. The sample holds roughly 200,000 clones; roughly 73% are singletons and the top ten take approximately 2%. The material sequenced was PBMCs. These receptors all stem from a woman aged 25 to 45 in good health and CMV-seropositive.

This clone has only a few counts. The V call is TRBV6-5, the J call TRBJ1-4; 7 nucleotides align to TRBD1. J was trimmed by 4 bases and V by 10 bases; bases with no gene match: 3. CDR3 length: 12 residues. Germline CDR1 is MNHEY and CDR2 is SVGAGI. In DNA, the CDR3 is TGTGCCACCGGGACAGTTAATGAAAAACTGTTTTTT. It encodes CATGTVNEKLFF.

The chain has TRBV28 and TRBJ1-2, with a tentative D call TRBD1 (5 bases). The CDR3 has 14 amino acids. CDR1 is MDHEN, CDR2 SYDVKM, per germline. Trimming took 4 bases from V and 4 from J, leaving 13 bases between them. The CDR3 spells CASSSIDSPYGYTF. The CDR3 bases are TGTGCCAGCAGTTCTATAGACAGCCCCTATGGCTACACCTTC.

The gene calls are TRBV28 and TRBJ1-5; D not resolved. Trimming removed 5 bases from V and 5 bases from J, with 16 bases in between. Germline V gives CDR1 MDHEN, CDR2 SYDVKM. The CDR3 sequence is 15 residues long. The CDR3 protein is CASSPPPPDYQPQHF. CDR3 DNA sequence: TGTGCCAGCAGTCCCCCCCCTCCGGACTATCAGCCCCAGCATTTT.

This clone appeared a few times. V is TRBV2 and J is TRBJ2-7, with D uncertain. V shed 5 bases and J shed 5 bases, with 4 bases lying between them. Germline assignment: CDR1 SNHLY and CDR2 FYNNEI. The CDR3 loop spans 10 amino acids. DNA for the CDR3: TGTGCCAGCAGTATAAACGAGCAGTACTTC. It translates to CASSINEQYF.

This chain connects TRBV10-1 to TRBJ1-3; TRBD1 might be the D (5 bases). CDR3 length equals 14 residues. The V gene lost 4 bases and the J gene lost 1 base, with 8 bases spanning the gap. Germline lookup yields CDR1 WNHNN and CDR2 SYGVQD (reference sequence). CDR3 residues: CASSVGGSGNTIYF. Written as DNA, the CDR3 is TGCGCCAGCAGTGTGGGGGGATCTGGAAACACCATATATTTT.

The chain carries TRBV19 and TRBJ2-2; D gene unclear. Trimming shortened V by 4 bases and J by 6 bases, and 12 bases separated the two germline ends. This CDR3 spans 14 amino acids. The germline V gene encodes CDR1 LNHDA and CDR2 SQIVND (reference sequence). The chain's CDR3 is CASSTSPQAGELFF. As DNA, the CDR3 is TGTGCCAGTAGTACCTCTCCTCAGGCCGGGGAGCTGTTTTTT.

This clone was detected a few times. The chain couples TRBV5-4 to TRBJ1-4, with 9 bases matching TRBD1. Germline V gene sequence: CDR1 SGHNT, CDR2 YYREEE (reference sequence). This CDR3 has 15 amino acids. With V trimmed by 4 bases and J by 4 bases, 5 bases remained unmatched. The CDR3 region has the DNA TGTGCCAGCAGCCCCACGACAGGGGGTAATGAAAAACTGTTTTTT. Encoded protein: CASSPTTGGNEKLFF. The full variable domain, completed using reference TRBV5-4 and TRBJ1-4, is ETGVTQSPTHLIKTRGQQVTLRCSSQSGHNTVSWYQQALGQGPQFIFQYYREEENGRGNFPPRFSGLQFPNYSSELNVNALELDDSALYLCASSPTTGGNEKLFFGSGTQLSVL.

The genes are TRBV4-3 and TRBJ1-2; no clear D. V lost 1 base and J 3 bases, leaving 12 bases between the germline ends. This CDR3 is 15 amino acids long. Germline V gives CDR1 LGHNA, CDR2 YSLEER. In DNA form, the CDR3 reads TGCGCCAGCAGCCAAGTACGGGAGGCGGACTATGGCTACACCTTC. This gives the protein CASSQVREADYGYTF.

On this clone itself: Other nucleotide sequences from this sample produce the same CDR3. The chain recombines TRBV5-1 with TRBJ2-3; 10 bases are shared with TRBD2. Trimming cost V 0 bases and J 3 bases; bases outside gene matches: 1. In germline, CDR1 is SGHRS, CDR2 YFSETQ. The CDR3 contains 15 residues. CDR3 sequence reads: CASSLGAGGTDTQYF. CDR3 bases: TGCGCCAGCAGCTTGGGAGCGGGGGGGACAGATACGCAGTATTTT.

The chain has TRBV5-1 and TRBJ2-1; possible D gene TRBD1, 6 bases. The CDR3 is 15 residues long. V shed 4 bases and J shed 6 bases, with 17 bases lying between them. CDR1 is SGHRS, CDR2 YFSETQ, per germline. CDR3 DNA: TGCGCCAGCAGCCCCCGCACAGGGCAGACCAATGAGCAGTTCTTC. This codes for CASSPRTGQTNEQFF. The variable domain in full, with the rest retrieved from reference TRBV5-1 and TRBJ2-1, is KAGVTQTPRYLIKTRGQQVTLSCSPISGHRSVSWYQQTPGQGLQFLFEYFSETQRNKGNFPGRFSGRQFSNSRSEMNVSTLELGDSALYLCASSPRTGQTNEQFFGPGTRLTVL.

The rearrangement uses TRBV27 and TRBJ2-5; D may be TRBD1 (6 bases). The V and J ends lost 0 bases and 0 bases respectively, with 14 bases between them. CDR3 length: 17 residues. Germline V gives CDR1 MNHEY, CDR2 SMNVEV (reference sequence). The CDR3 protein is CASSLSNNQGYQETQYF. CDR3 bases: TGTGCCAGCAGTTTATCCAATAATCAGGGGTACCAAGAGACCCAGTACTTC.

This chain uses TRBV12-5 with TRBJ2-5; tentative D call: TRBD1 (5 bases). From germline, CDR1 is LGHNT and CDR2 FRNRAP. V lost 1 base and J lost 4, with 13 bases in between. There are 15 residues in the CDR3. For the CDR3, the DNA is TGTGCTAGTGGTTTGGGGACAATTAGTGGAGAGACCCAGTACTTC. Its protein is CASGLGTISGETQYF.

The gene calls are TRBV11-2 and TRBJ2-5, with D unresolved. Germline-derived CDR1 and CDR2 are SGHAT and FQNNGV. This CDR3 spans 13 amino acids. Trimming left V 0 bases short and J 3 bases short, with 5 bases between. CDR3 nucleotides: TGTGCCAGCAGCTTAGATCGGGAAGAGACCCAGTACTTC. Amino acids: CASSLDREETQYF.

CDR3 DNA sequence: TGCGCCAGCAGCCTCCAAACCGGACAGGGCTATGGCTACACCTTC. It is translated as CASSLQTGQGYGYTF. This chain links TRBV5-1 with TRBJ1-2; 8 positions agree with TRBD1. The CDR3 has 15 residues. V dropped 4 bases and J dropped 4; count of bases not matched to a gene: 9. CDR1 SGHRS and CDR2 YFSETQ come from the germline V gene.

This clone has more than one count but fewer than ten. The gene calls are TRBV7-3 and TRBJ1-5; TRBD1 aligns across 7 bases. Unmatched junction bases numbered 7, after V lost 5 bases and J lost 9 bases. CDR1 SGHTA and CDR2 FQGTGA come from the germline V gene. CDR3 length equals 13 residues. CDR3: CASSRQGPRPQHF. For the CDR3, the DNA is TGTGCCAGCAGCCGACAGGGTCCACGGCCCCAGCATTTT.

J is TRBJ2-5 and V is TRBV7-2; 9 nucleotides match TRBD2. After removal of 4 bases from V and 5 bases from J, the junction contained 8 bases not matched to a gene. CDR3 length: 15 amino acids. In germline, CDR1 is SGHTA, CDR2 FQGNSA. This CDR3 is CASSSAGGPEETQYF. The DNA for the CDR3 is TGTGCCAGCAGCTCGGCGGGGGGGCCGGAGGAGACCCAGTACTTC.

The rearrangement uses TRBV2 and TRBJ1-1; D may be TRBD1 (5 bases). Trimming pared 6 bases from V and 11 bases from J, leaving 16 bases between. Germline V gives CDR1 SNHLY, CDR2 FYNNEI. This CDR3 has 12 residues. CDR3 region: CASRGLPVTAFF. The CDR3, as DNA: TGTGCCAGCAGGGGACTCCCCGTAACTGCTTTCTTT.

The chain employs TRBV30 and TRBJ2-2, with D possibly being TRBD2 (5 bases). The V and J ends lost 2 bases and 6 bases respectively, with 19 bases between them. CDR3 length: 16 amino acids. The germline V gene encodes CDR1 GTSNPN and CDR2 SVGIG (reference sequence). CDR3 bases: TGTGCCTGGAGTCACGGGCCTCAACCCGGGGCCGGGGAGCTGTTTTTT. Encoded protein: CAWSHGPQPGAGELFF. The whole variable domain, remainder taken from reference TRBV30 and TRBJ2-2, is SQTIHQWPATLVQPVGSPLSLECTVEGTSNPNLYWYRQAAGRGLQLLFYSVGIGQISSEVPQNLSASRPQDRQFILSSKKLLLSDSGFYLCAWSHGPQPGAGELFFGEGSRLTVL.

The chain combines TRBV7-9 with TRBJ1-1, with a possible D match to TRBD1 (5 bases). CDR1 and CDR2 from the germline V gene are SEHNR and FQNEAQ (reference sequence). Trimming removed 1 base from V and 4 bases from J, with 19 bases in between. The CDR3 extends over 17 amino acids. Written as DNA, the CDR3 is TGTGCCAGCAGCTTAGGATCAGGGTTCGGTCTGGGCACTGAAGCTTTCTTT. Translated, it gives CASSLGSGFGLGTEAFF.

The chain recombines TRBV5-1 with TRBJ2-2, with TRBD2 identical over 11 bases. The germline gives CDR1 SGHRS, CDR2 YFSETQ. The CDR3 covers 16 residues. J gave up 6 bases and V 1 base, and 5 bases lay outside the gene matches. CDR3 DNA sequence: TGCGCCAGCAGCTTGATAGCGGGAGGGCCCTCCGGGGAGCTGTTTTTT. This encodes CASSLIAGGPSGELFF.

The CDR3 here is CASSPTGVAIYGYTF. CDR3 DNA sequence: TGTGCCAGCAGCCCGACAGGGGTGGCAATCTATGGCTACACCTTC. This chain connects TRBV11-2 to TRBJ1-2, with 8 bases identical to TRBD1. The V segment lost 5 bases and the J segment 4 bases; nucleotides outside the gene matches: 9. This CDR3 contains 15 residues. The germline CDR1 and CDR2 sequences are SGHAT and FQNNGV.

This clone has a handful of counts. This sequence joins TRBV27 and TRBJ1-2, with 7 bases matching TRBD1. Trimming took 1 base from V and 2 from J; bases not matched to a gene: 4. This CDR3 is built from 15 residues. Germline V gives CDR1 MNHEY, CDR2 SMNVEV (reference sequence). The CDR3 is CASSLWGTDNYGYTF. The CDR3 DNA reads as TGTGCCAGCAGTTTATGGGGGACAGACAACTATGGCTACACCTTC.

This clone was observed a single time. The genes are TRBV9 and TRBJ2-2, with a weak D call TRBD2 (7 bases). Germline CDR1 is SGDLS and CDR2 is YYNGEE. This CDR3 is built from 16 residues. Trimming cost V 4 bases and J 6 bases, with 19 bases left between them. The CDR3 loop is CASSPSGGLIPGELFF. CDR3 coding DNA: TGTGCCAGCAGCCCATCGGGGGGCCTGATTCCCGGGGAGCTGTTTTTT.

The J gene is TRBJ2-7, the V gene TRBV11-2, with a tentative D call TRBD1 (6 bases). V was clipped by 5 bases and J by 6 bases, with 11 bases between them. The CDR3 sequence is 12 residues long. Germline CDR1 and CDR2: SGHAT and FQNNGV. Here the CDR3 reads CASSQGRLEQYF. The CDR3 region has the DNA TGTGCCAGCAGCCAGGGGCGACTCGAGCAGTACTTC.

This chain connects TRBV4-3 to TRBJ1-4; D is unclear. This CDR3 region has 16 residues. Germline V gene lookup returns CDR1 LGHNA and CDR2 YSLEER. V shed 0 bases and J shed 8 bases, with 16 bases lying between them. CDR3 in amino acids: CASSQDGRAGKEKLFF. The CDR3 DNA follows: TGCGCCAGCAGCCAAGATGGGAGGGCGGGAAAGGAAAAACTGTTTTTT.

The rearrangement joins TRBV10-2 to TRBJ1-5, with 9 positions matching TRBD1. Germline CDR1 and CDR2: WSHSY and SAAADI. The CDR3 contains 15 residues. The V gene end was trimmed by 2 bases and the J gene end by 2 bases; junction bases not matched to a gene: 1. CDR3: CASSEGQGRNQPQHF. The CDR3 bases are TGCGCCAGCAGTGAGGGACAGGGGCGCAATCAGCCCCAGCATTTT.

This clone was seen a few times. The chain carries TRBV5-1 and TRBJ1-1, with D hard to call. The CDR3 spans 14 residues. The ends were cut back, 3 bases at V and 3 bases at J, with 12 bases in the middle. Per the germline V gene, CDR1 is SGHRS and CDR2 is YFSETQ. CDR3 nucleotides: TGCGCCAGCAGCTGGGCTAATGGTGACACTGAAGCTTTCTTT. Translation: CASSWANGDTEAFF.

The chain joins TRBV5-3 to TRBJ1-2; D unresolved. TRBV5-3 is assigned to the ORF class and has an uncertain function. This CDR3 region has 14 residues. V gave up 0 bases and J gave up 2 bases, with 8 bases separating them. In nucleotides, the CDR3 is TGTGCCAGAAGCTTGGGGCAGAGGAACTATGGCTACACCTTC. Amino acids: CARSLGQRNYGYTF.

The genes are TRBV5-1 and TRBJ2-1; D possibly corresponds to TRBD2 (5 bases). Germline CDR1 SGHRS, CDR2 YFSETQ. The length of the CDR3 is 14 residues. Trimming took 3 bases from V and 5 from J, leaving 12 bases between them. The chain's CDR3 is CASSWAPGNNEQFF. CDR3 nucleotides: TGCGCCAGCAGCTGGGCGCCCGGGAACAATGAGCAGTTCTTC.